Listed below are T cell receptor beta chains from one sample, sequenced in a study of neoadjuvant anti-PD-1 for oral cavity cancer. Assay used: immunoSEQ multiplex PCR; TCRdb lists only in-frame clones, some missing. This table has approximately 42,000 clones, 65% to 85% appearing once. The input for sequencing was PBMCs, taken after nivolumab (anti-PD-1) treatment. These receptors originate from a person between 40 and 80 years old with oral cavity squamous cell carcinoma. CDR3s include the opening cysteine and the closing phenylalanine or tryptophan. D genes are given only for firm matches. Only some rows state a clone size, as once, few, many or a class for expanded clones.

d_gene	j_gene	abundance	v_gene	CDR3nt	CDR3aa
-	TRBJ1-2	-	TRBV6-6	TGTGCCAGCAGCCGTCGGACGGATGGCTACACCTTC	CASSRRTDGYTF
TRBD1	TRBJ1-5	-	TRBV27	TGTGCCAGCAGTAGACGGACAGGGAAGCAGCCCCAGCATTTT	CASSRRTGKQPQHF
-	TRBJ1-1	-	TRBV11-2	TGTGCCAGCAGCTTAGACCAGCCGAACACTGAAGCTTTCTTT	CASSLDQPNTEAFF
TRBD1	TRBJ1-2	-	TRBV18	TGTGCCAGCTCTCCCGGGCAGGGGGTCTCAGATGGCTACACCTTC	CASSPGQGVSDGYTF
TRBD2	TRBJ2-5	-	TRBV9	TGTGCCAGCAGCGTCGGACTAGCGGGGGGCCAGAATGTAGGAGAGACCCAGTACTTC	CASSVGLAGGQNVGETQYF
-	TRBJ2-5	-	TRBV5-5	TGTGCCAGCAGCTCGGGGAGTCAGGAGACCCAGTACTTC	CASSSGSQETQYF
-	TRBJ1-2	once	TRBV10-2	TGCGCCAGCAGTGAAGGCAATAACTATGGCTACACCTTC	CASSEGNNYGYTF
TRBD1	TRBJ2-1	few	TRBV27	TGTGCCAGCAGTTCGGGACAGCTTTACAATGAGCAGTTCTTC	CASSSGQLYNEQFF
-	TRBJ1-1	-	TRBV27	TGTGCCAGCAGTTCCCCCACCCGAACCCAGAACACTGAAGCTTTCTTT	CASSSPTRTQNTEAFF
TRBD1	TRBJ1-1	-	TRBV10-3	TGTGCCATCAGTGGTTCGGACAGGGGTCCCACTGAAGCTTTCTTT	CAISGSDRGPTEAFF
TRBD1	TRBJ1-4	-	TRBV6-1	TGTGCCAGCAGTGATGGGACAGGGATTAGTAATGAAAAACTGTTTTTT	CASSDGTGISNEKLFF
TRBD2	TRBJ2-7	-	TRBV18	TGTGCCAGCTCCCCTACTAGCGGGAGCTCCTACGAGCAGTACTTC	CASSPTSGSSYEQYF
TRBD1	TRBJ2-3	-	TRBV5-1	TGCGCCACCGCGAGGGACAGTTCTAGCACAGATACGCAGTATTTT	CATARDSSSTDTQYF
TRBD1	TRBJ2-7	-	TRBV4-1	TGCGCCAGCAGCGCGACCCCCACCTCCGGGACAGGGGACGAGCAGTACTTC	CASSATPTSGTGDEQYF
TRBD1	TRBJ2-1	-	TRBV7-9	TGTGCCAGCAGCTCCGGGACAGTGGGGCGACACGAGCAGTTCTTC	CASSSGTVGRHEQFF
-	TRBJ2-1	once	TRBV11-3	TGTGCCAGCAGCTTCTCGGCTAGCGATGAGCAGTTCTTC	CASSFSASDEQFF
TRBD1	TRBJ2-7	-	TRBV5-8	TGTGCCAGCAGCTTCGAGGGCAGGGGGCCATACGAGCAGTACTTC	CASSFEGRGPYEQYF
TRBD1	TRBJ1-1	-	TRBV5-8	TGTGCCAGCAGTTTCGGGACAGGGAACACTGAAGCTTTCTTT	CASSFGTGNTEAFF
-	TRBJ1-3	-	TRBV7-2	TGTGCCAGCAGCTCCACAACGGGAAACACCATATATTTT	CASSSTTGNTIYF
-	TRBJ1-1	once	TRBV6-5	TGTGCCAGCCTGGGGGGGGTATACATGAACACTGAAGCTTTCTTT	CASLGGVYMNTEAFF
-	TRBJ1-1	many	TRBV5-8	TGTGCCAGCAGGATGCGTGTAGGGGGGAACACTGAAGCTTTCTTT	CASRMRVGGNTEAFF
-	TRBJ2-1	-	TRBV6-1	TGTGCCAGCAGCCTGCGTGGCAGGGAGTACGATGAGCAGTTCTTC	CASSLRGREYDEQFF
-	TRBJ1-1	-	TRBV27	TGTGCCAGCAGTTTTCTGGTCGGACAGCCGAACACTGAAGCTTTCTTT	CASSFLVGQPNTEAFF
-	TRBJ1-5	once	TRBV27	TGTGCCAGCAGTTTCGACCTGAGCGGCAATCAGCCCCAGCATTTT	CASSFDLSGNQPQHF
TRBD2	TRBJ2-1	-	TRBV29-1	TGCAGCGTTGAACTAGCGGGAAGGGGTAATGAGCAGTTCTTC	CSVELAGRGNEQFF
-	TRBJ1-5	-	TRBV6-5	TGTGCCAGCAGTTCGGACCGGCTGTTGTATCAGCCCCAGCATTTT	CASSSDRLLYQPQHF
-	TRBJ1-1	-	TRBV6-1	TGTGCCAGCAGTGACCGGAGGAACACTGAAGCTTTCTTT	CASSDRRNTEAFF
TRBD2	TRBJ2-7	-	TRBV7-9	TGTGCCAGCAGCTCGATCCGGACTAGCGGGAGCTCCTACGAGCAGTACTTC	CASSSIRTSGSSYEQYF
TRBD2	TRBJ2-3	-	TRBV29-1	TGCCTTGTCGGGGAGGGTAGCCCAGATACGCAGTATTTT	CLVGEGSPDTQYF
-	TRBJ2-6	-	TRBV30	TGTGCCTGGACCCTAGACAGCTCTGGGGCCAACGTCCTGACTTTC	CAWTLDSSGANVLTF
TRBD1	TRBJ1-1	-	TRBV15	TGTGCCACCAGCGGACAGGGCACCACTGAAGCTTTCTTT	CATSGQGTTEAFF
-	TRBJ2-2	-	TRBV25-1	TGTGCCAGCAGTGAGAGGGGCGCGGGGGAGCTGTTTTTT	CASSERGAGELFF
-	TRBJ1-1	-	TRBV30	TGTGCCTGGAGTGTAGTTCTTGAAGCTTTCTTT	CAWSVVLEAFF
TRBD1	TRBJ1-1	few	TRBV5-1	TGCGCCAGCAGCTTGGGACAGGGAGCGGCAGCTTTCTTT	CASSLGQGAAAFF
TRBD1	TRBJ2-1	-	TRBV7-2	TGTGCCAGCAGCTTTCGGACAGGGGCGAATGAGCAGTTCTTC	CASSFRTGANEQFF
-	TRBJ1-3	-	TRBV6-1	TGTGCCAGCTCCGGGGGAGGGGGGACTGGAAACACCATATATTTT	CASSGGGGTGNTIYF
-	TRBJ1-5	-	TRBV2	TGTGCCAGCAGTGAAGCGGGGGTTGGGAATCAGCCCCAGCATTTT	CASSEAGVGNQPQHF
TRBD1	TRBJ2-7	-	TRBV5-4	TGTGCCAGCAGCTCGGACAGGGCCCGCGAGCAGTACTTC	CASSSDRAREQYF
-	TRBJ2-5	-	TRBV6-6	TGTGCCAGCAGTTATGGGGGGCGAGGTCAAGAGACCCAGTACTTC	CASSYGGRGQETQYF
TRBD1	TRBJ2-7	-	TRBV14	TGTGCCAGCAGCCAATCAGGGGGCCACGAGCAGTACTTC	CASSQSGGHEQYF
TRBD2	TRBJ2-1	few	TRBV5-1	TGCGCCAGCAGCTCCCTAGGACTAGCGGGGACGGGAGAGCAGTTCTTC	CASSSLGLAGTGEQFF
TRBD2	TRBJ2-3	-	TRBV29-1	TGCAGCGTAACTAGCGGGGGGGCCTTAGATACGCAGTATTTT	CSVTSGGALDTQYF
TRBD1	TRBJ1-5	-	TRBV4-1	TGCGCCAGCAGCCACCCTCCCGGGACAGGGGGCGATCAGCCCCAGCATTTT	CASSHPPGTGGDQPQHF
TRBD2	TRBJ2-5	-	TRBV7-7	TGTGCTAGCAGCTTAGGCGCTAGCGGGTGGGAGACCCAGTACTTC	CASSLGASGWETQYF
-	TRBJ1-3	-	TRBV29-1	TGCAGCGTTGAGTCGGTCTCTGGAAACACCATATATTTT	CSVESVSGNTIYF
-	TRBJ1-4	-	TRBV30	TGTGCCTGGAGAGAGGGAGCGATTGAAAAACTGTTTTTT	CAWREGAIEKLFF
-	TRBJ1-1	-	TRBV5-1	TGCGCCAGCAGCTTGAATGGGGCTTTGAACACTGAAGCTTTCTTT	CASSLNGALNTEAFF
-	TRBJ2-3	-	TRBV7-9	TGTGCCAGCAGCTCTAAGAAAGGTCCTACGCAGTATTTT	CASSSKKGPTQYF
TRBD2	TRBJ2-3	few	TRBV27	TGTGCCAGCAGTCAAGCTAGCGGGGGCGGCGCAGATACGCAGTATTTT	CASSQASGGGADTQYF